The 5 T cell receptor beta chains in this list originate from one sample, sequenced in a study of blood T cell repertoires in COVID-19. Profiling relied on immunoSEQ multiplex PCR, and the TCRdb table lists in-frame clones only, not all of them. This table has approximately 300,000 clones, approximately 90% appearing once. Sequencing input: PBMCs or T cells enriched from blood (not recorded which). These receptors were obtained from a woman between 18 and 30 years old who had recovered from COVID-19.

This clone appeared a single time. The J gene is TRBJ2-5, the V gene TRBV7-9, with D perhaps matching TRBD1 (5 bases). The length of the CDR3 is 13 residues. Trimming took 8 bases from V and 5 from J, leaving 15 bases between them. Germline V gene lookup returns CDR1 SEHNR and CDR2 FQNEAQ (reference sequence). CDR3 in DNA: TGTGCCAGCTCCCGAGGTAGGGGCGAGACCCAGTACTTC. Translated: CASSRGRGETQYF.

V gene TRBV3-1 (or the pseudogene TRBV3-2) combines with J gene TRBJ2-1; 8 nucleotides line up with TRBD2. Losses at the gene ends were 5 bases for V and 1 base for J; bases not matched to a gene: 4. Germline V lookup: CDR1 LGHDT, CDR2 YNNKEL (reference sequence). This CDR3 contains 15 residues. CDR3 residues: CASSFRLASYNEQFF. In nucleotides, the CDR3 is TGTGCCAGCAGCTTCCGACTAGCGTCCTACAATGAGCAGTTCTTC.

This chain connects TRBV24-1 to TRBJ2-2; TRBD1 agrees at 9 bases. The germline V gene encodes CDR1 KGHDR and CDR2 SFDVKD. V was pared by 3 bases and J by 4 bases, with 5 bases of the junction left unmatched. This CDR3 comprises 16 residues. The CDR3 loop reads CATSDPTGGGTGELFF. Written as DNA, the CDR3 is TGTGCCACCAGTGATCCGACAGGGGGAGGCACCGGGGAGCTGTTTTTT.

The V call is TRBV5-8, the J call TRBJ1-5, with 8 bases lining up with TRBD1. The CDR3 sequence is 16 residues long. The trim removed 0 bases at V and 4 bases at J, leaving 6 bases unmatched. In germline, CDR1 is SGHTS, CDR2 YDEGEE. For the CDR3, the DNA is TGTGCCAGCAGCTTGGATGGGACAGGAGGAAATCAGCCCCAGCATTTT. This translates into CASSLDGTGGNQPQHF.

The rearrangement joins TRBV7-2 to TRBJ1-5; no definite D call. The CDR3 consists of 14 residues. The germline V and J ends were trimmed by 3 bases and 7 bases, with 13 bases remaining between them. The V gene's germline CDR1 is SGHTA and CDR2 FQGNSA. The CDR3 loop reads CASSFVERRQPQHF. CDR3 coding DNA: TGTGCCAGCAGCTTTGTGGAGAGGCGGCAGCCCCAGCATTTT. The full variable domain, in which reference TRBV7-2 and TRBJ1-5 provide the parts outside the CDR3, is GAGVSQSPSNKVTEKGKDVELRCDPISGHTALYWYRQSLGQGLEFLIYFQGNSAPDKSGLPSDRFSAERTGGSVSTLTIQRTQQEDSAVYLCASSFVERRQPQHFGDGTRLSIL.